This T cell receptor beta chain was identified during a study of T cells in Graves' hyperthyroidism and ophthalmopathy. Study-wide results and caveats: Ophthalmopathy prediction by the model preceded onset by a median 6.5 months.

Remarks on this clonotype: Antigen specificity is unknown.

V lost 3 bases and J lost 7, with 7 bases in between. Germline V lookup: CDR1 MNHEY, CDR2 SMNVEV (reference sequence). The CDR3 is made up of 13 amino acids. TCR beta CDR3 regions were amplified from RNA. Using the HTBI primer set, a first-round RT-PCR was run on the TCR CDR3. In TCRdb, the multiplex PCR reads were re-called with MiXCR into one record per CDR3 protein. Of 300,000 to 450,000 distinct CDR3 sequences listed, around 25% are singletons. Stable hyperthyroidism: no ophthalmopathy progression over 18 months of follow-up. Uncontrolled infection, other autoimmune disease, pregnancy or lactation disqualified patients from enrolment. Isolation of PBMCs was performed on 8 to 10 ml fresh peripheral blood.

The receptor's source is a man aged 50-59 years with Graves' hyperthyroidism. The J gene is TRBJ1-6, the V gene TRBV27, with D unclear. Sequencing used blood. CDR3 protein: CASSFFSNSPLHF. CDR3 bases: TGTGCCAGCAGTTTTTTCTCAAATTCACCCCTCCACTTT.